The rows below give T cell receptor beta chains drawn from one sample of a study of blood T cell repertoires in COVID-19. Assay: immunoSEQ multiplex PCR; the TCRdb copy retains only in-frame clones and omits some. This sample carries approximately 200,000 clones, just under 90% of them seen once, and the ten largest clones take approximately 6.2%. Material: peripheral blood. The source is a man in his sixties who had recovered from COVID-19. Each CDR3 is given with its conserved first and last residue. Fields, in order: J gene, D gene, clone size, V gene, CDR3 DNA, CDR3 protein. D genes are given only for firm matches. A clone size is listed for some rows: how often the clone was seen (once, few, many), or a class if it is expanded.

j_call: TRBJ1-1
d_call: -
clone_size: -
v_call: TRBV19
cdr3_nt: TGTGCCAGTAGTATAGGCAGGGGGAACACTGAAGCTTTCTTT
cdr3_aa: CASSIGRGNTEAFF

j_call: TRBJ2-3
d_call: -
clone_size: -
v_call: TRBV28
cdr3_nt: TGTGCCAGCAGTTTTACAGGGCCCGTTTCGAATACGCAGTATTTT
cdr3_aa: CASSFTGPVSNTQYF

j_call: TRBJ2-5
d_call: TRBD1
clone_size: once
v_call: TRBV19
cdr3_nt: TGTGCCAGTAGTGCACAACAGGGGAGAAGAGAGACCCAGTACTTC
cdr3_aa: CASSAQQGRRETQYF

j_call: TRBJ1-4
d_call: -
clone_size: -
v_call: TRBV10-3
cdr3_nt: TGTGCCATCAGTGGGGGGGACGGGCGTAATGAAAAACTGTTTTTT
cdr3_aa: CAISGGDGRNEKLFF

j_call: TRBJ1-1
d_call: TRBD1
clone_size: -
v_call: TRBV6-5
cdr3_nt: TGTGCCAGCATCGAACGGACAGGGAACACTGAAGCTTTCTTT
cdr3_aa: CASIERTGNTEAFF

j_call: TRBJ2-7
d_call: -
clone_size: -
v_call: TRBV20-1
cdr3_nt: TGCAGTGCTATGGGCCCCTACGAGCAGTACTTC
cdr3_aa: CSAMGPYEQYF

j_call: TRBJ2-5
d_call: -
clone_size: once
v_call: TRBV3-1/TRBV3-2
cdr3_nt: TGTGCCAGCAGCCAAGCAAGGCACAGAAATGGGCAAGAGACCCAGTACTTC
cdr3_aa: CASSQARHRNGQETQYF

j_call: TRBJ2-3
d_call: -
clone_size: few
v_call: TRBV3-1/TRBV3-2
cdr3_nt: TGTGCCAGCAGCCAAGGTAGCAGCGGACGGTGGTTCACAGATACGCAGTATTTT
cdr3_aa: CASSQGSSGRWFTDTQYF

j_call: TRBJ2-3
d_call: TRBD2
clone_size: -
v_call: TRBV19
cdr3_nt: TGTGCCAGCAGACTAGCGGGGGGGCTCAGCACAGATACGCAGTATTTT
cdr3_aa: CASRLAGGLSTDTQYF

j_call: TRBJ2-7
d_call: TRBD1
clone_size: -
v_call: TRBV30
cdr3_nt: TGTGCCTGGTCTGGTCGGGACAGGGGGCCCCGTAGCTACGAGCAGTACTTC
cdr3_aa: CAWSGRDRGPRSYEQYF

j_call: TRBJ1-2
d_call: -
clone_size: -
v_call: TRBV30
cdr3_nt: TGTGCCTGGAGGGGGGGGATGCTCAATCACTATGGCTACACCTTC
cdr3_aa: CAWRGGMLNHYGYTF

j_call: TRBJ2-7
d_call: TRBD2
clone_size: -
v_call: TRBV4-2
cdr3_nt: TGTGCCAGCAGCCAATTGGTGGCTAGCGGAAGCTACGAGCAGTACTTC
cdr3_aa: CASSQLVASGSYEQYF

j_call: TRBJ2-7
d_call: -
clone_size: -
v_call: TRBV3-1/TRBV3-2
cdr3_nt: TGTGCCAGCAGCCAATGGGAACAGGGAGCCGAGCAGTACTTC
cdr3_aa: CASSQWEQGAEQYF

j_call: TRBJ1-3
d_call: -
clone_size: once
v_call: TRBV10-1
cdr3_nt: TGCGCCAGCAGGGACCATGGGGGGGGCGTCTCTGGAAACACCATATATTTT
cdr3_aa: CASRDHGGGVSGNTIYF

j_call: TRBJ2-5
d_call: -
clone_size: -
v_call: TRBV7-9
cdr3_nt: TGTGCCAGCAGCTCAAATGTACAGGGTCTGGAGACCCAGTACTTC
cdr3_aa: CASSSNVQGLETQYF

j_call: TRBJ2-3
d_call: TRBD2
clone_size: -
v_call: TRBV7-2
cdr3_nt: TGTGCCAGCAGCTGGGGACTAGCGGGGGGCTCCACAGATACGCAGTATTTT
cdr3_aa: CASSWGLAGGSTDTQYF

j_call: TRBJ2-1
d_call: TRBD1
clone_size: -
v_call: TRBV24-1
cdr3_nt: TGTGCCACTCAGGGGGCAGCCTACAATGAGCAGTTCTTC
cdr3_aa: CATQGAAYNEQFF

j_call: TRBJ2-5
d_call: TRBD2
clone_size: -
v_call: TRBV18
cdr3_nt: TGTGCCAGCTCACTAGGACTAGCGGGAGGCGACCAAGAGACCCAGTACTTC
cdr3_aa: CASSLGLAGGDQETQYF

j_call: TRBJ1-1
d_call: TRBD1
clone_size: -
v_call: TRBV18
cdr3_nt: TGTGCCAGCTCACGGACAGGGGGTACAGGTGAAGCTTTCTTT
cdr3_aa: CASSRTGGTGEAFF

j_call: TRBJ2-7
d_call: TRBD2
clone_size: once
v_call: TRBV2
cdr3_nt: TGTGCCAGCACCAGGACTAGCGGGACATGGGGCGAGCAGTACTTC
cdr3_aa: CASTRTSGTWGEQYF

j_call: TRBJ1-4
d_call: -
clone_size: -
v_call: TRBV7-9
cdr3_nt: TGTGCCAGCAGTCCACAAAATGGCGAAAAACTGTTTTTT
cdr3_aa: CASSPQNGEKLFF

j_call: TRBJ2-6
d_call: -
clone_size: -
v_call: TRBV28
cdr3_nt: TGTGCCAGCAGTTTAATGATGGGCCTCTCTGGGGCCAACGTCCTGACTTTC
cdr3_aa: CASSLMMGLSGANVLTF